These 19 T cell receptor beta chains were sequenced from one sample in a study of human T cells and chemical hapten exposure (dated by TCRdb to about 2021). This specimen's time point label, interpreted: patch test 1, 2 weeks after DPC sensitization. Sample treatment or condition, as interpreted from the label and publication: therapeutic diphenylcyclopropenone sensitization with weekly scalp DPC. Libraries were prepared through RACE. Sequencing instrument: NextSeq 500. TCRdb itself trimmed the public reads at Q25 with fastp, ran MiXCR and retained productive beta chains. CDR3 protein sequences are deduplicated, and each keeps its most common genes and DNA. A total of 75,000 to 100,000 distinct CDR3 sequences appear in this sample, about 10% of them only once. The biggest ten clones account for about 3.5% of the sample. The input for sequencing was whole blood, taken in connection with sensitization to the hapten diphenylcyclopropenone (DPC). Receptor source: a woman between 55 and 75 years old with alopecia areata. Some clones in this sample may be carry-over from other donors' samples.

The rearrangement joins TRBV20-1 to TRBJ1-6, with 7 bases that match TRBD1. The CDR3 runs 15 residues. Germline CDR1 DFQATT, CDR2 SNEGSKA (reference sequence). Trimming took 1 base from V and 7 from J; bases not matched to a gene: 7. DNA for the CDR3: TGCAGTGCTAGAGCAAGACAGGGTGGAAATTCACCCCTCCACTTT. Translation gives CSARARQGGNSPLHF.

This clonotype was recorded at least ten times. V is TRBV3-1 and J is TRBJ1-1; D might be TRBD1 (5 bases). This CDR3 contains 12 residues. V was cut by 1 base and J by 11 bases, with 11 bases left in between. The germline V gene has CDR1 LGHDT and CDR2 YNNKEL (reference sequence). The CDR3 sequence is CASSQGEQAAFF. DNA for the CDR3: TGTGCCAGCAGCCAAGGAGAACAGGCGGCTTTCTTT.

This clonotype has at least ten counts. The chain is built from TRBV6-1 and TRBJ2-7; 7 bases align to TRBD2. J lost 3 bases, V lost 2 bases, and 7 bases had no gene match. The CDR3 runs 15 residues. In germline, CDR1 is MNHNS, CDR2 SASEGT. Written as DNA, the CDR3 is TGTGCCAGCAGTGAAACGGCGGGGGAGATCTACGAGCAGTACTTC. This sequence encodes CASSETAGEIYEQYF.

The V gene is TRBV27, the J gene TRBJ1-3; 7 bases agree with TRBD1. This CDR3 is built from 15 residues. V lost 5 bases and J lost 2; bases outside the gene matches: 6. Germline CDR1 reads MNHEY; CDR2 reads SMNVEV (reference sequence). CDR3 residues: CASSQEGAAGNTIYF. The CDR3 DNA sequence: TGTGCCAGCAGTCAGGAGGGGGCTGCTGGAAACACCATATATTTT.

This clonotype has a handful of counts. The CDR3 DNA sequence: TGCGCCAGCAGTGAGTGGACTAGCGGGGGGAACACCGGGGAGCTGTTTTTT. Protein product: CASSEWTSGGNTGELFF. This chain links TRBV10-2 with TRBJ2-2; 13 nucleotides match TRBD2. CDR1 WSHSY and CDR2 SAAADI come from the germline V gene. V lost 1 base to trimming and J lost 1 base; unmatched junction nucleotides: 0. This CDR3 region has 17 residues.

The rearrangement links TRBV12-3 or TRBV12-4 to TRBJ2-2; D unclear. V was shortened by 6 bases and J by 9 bases, with 17 bases between the two germline ends. This CDR3 is 14 amino acids long. The CDR3 bases are TGTGCCAGCAGGCCGCAAGAAACCCGCCGGGAGCTGTTTTTT. Translated: CASRPQETRRELFF.

The chain has TRBV11-2 and TRBJ2-3, with TRBD1 as a possible D gene (5 bases). Germline lookup yields CDR1 SGHAT and CDR2 FQNNGV. V was shortened by 1 base and J by 9 bases, with 5 bases between the two germline ends. The CDR3 is made up of 11 amino acids. The CDR3 here is CASSLGTTQYF. The CDR3 DNA reads as TGTGCCAGCAGCTTAGGGACAACGCAGTATTTT.

This clonotype was seen more than once but under ten times. V and J are TRBV6-6 and TRBJ1-2, with a weak D call TRBD1 (5 bases). Germline loops: CDR1 MNHNY, CDR2 SVGAGI (reference sequence). The CDR3 covers 14 residues. V gave up 5 bases and J gave up 9 bases, with 19 bases separating them. CDR3 residues: CASSNGDGAISYTF. CDR3 DNA: TGTGCCAGCAGTAATGGCGACGGGGCTATCAGCTACACCTTC.

This clonotype appeared many times. This rearrangement joins TRBV20-1 to TRBJ1-5; D not certain. The V end was cut by 4 bases, the J end by 0 bases, with 7 bases between. The CDR3 is 13 amino acids. In germline, CDR1 is DFQATT, CDR2 SNEGSKA (reference sequence). CDR3 nucleotides: TGCAGTGCTATCGGCTATAGCAATCAGCCCCAGCATTTT. Protein product: CSAIGYSNQPQHF.

This clonotype was detected only a few times. V is TRBV7-8 and J is TRBJ2-5, with 7 bases fitting TRBD2. CDR3 size: 14 residues. CDR1 and CDR2 (germline): SGHVS, FQNEAQ. The V segment lost 5 bases and the J segment 4 bases; nucleotides outside the gene matches: 7. The CDR3 sequence is CASSLRTRLETQYF. The CDR3 DNA reads as TGTGCCAGCAGCCTGAGGACTAGACTAGAGACCCAGTACTTC.

This clonotype was counted ten times or more. The rearrangement joins TRBV29-1 to TRBJ2-2, with 8 positions matching TRBD2. V dropped 4 bases and J dropped 4; count of bases not matched to a gene: 14. Germline V gene lookup returns CDR1 SQVTM and CDR2 ANQGSEA. The CDR3 totals 17 residues. The CDR3 sequence is CSVGGVAGMGVTGELFF. The CDR3 nucleotides are TGCAGCGTTGGCGGAGTAGCGGGGATGGGTGTCACCGGGGAGCTGTTTTTT.

About this clonotype: This may be a read error, as it is one base from a much larger clone. The chain links TRBV20-1 to TRBJ1-3; D unclear. CDR1 DFQATT and CDR2 SNEGSKA come from the germline V gene (reference sequence). CDR3 length: 12 residues. CDR3 protein: CSATYSGNTLYF. As DNA, the CDR3 is TGCAGTGCAACATACTCTGGAAACACCTTATATTTT.

As regards this clonotype: Possible read error: a much larger clone is one base away. Here the CDR3 omits its conserved ending phenylalanine or tryptophan, so a read error is the likely source. The chain has TRBV11-2 and TRBJ2-1; 9 bases agree with TRBD2. The CDR3 length is 15 residues. V was pared by 5 bases and J by 8 bases, with 10 bases of the junction left unmatched. Germline V gene data show CDR1 as SGHAT and CDR2 as FQNNGV. CDR3 region: CASSASSGEVYEQFS. In DNA, the CDR3 is TGTGCCAGCAGCGCCTCTAGCGGGGAGGTGTATGAGCAGTTCTCC.

The genes are TRBV29-1 and TRBJ2-1; the D gene could be TRBD1 or TRBD2 (5 bases each). The germline CDR1 and CDR2 sequences are SQVTM and ANQGSEA. With 4 bases removed from V and 0 bases from J, the gap between germline ends came to 10 bases. CDR3 length: 14 amino acids. The CDR3 region is CSVGGESSYNEQFF. The CDR3 DNA reads TGCAGCGTTGGAGGGGAGAGCTCCTACAATGAGCAGTTCTTC.

This clonotype has a count of ten or more. The chain is built from TRBV11-2 and TRBJ2-1; 7 nucleotides line up with TRBD2. The CDR3 totals 15 residues. Trimming took 4 bases from V and 7 from J; bases not matched to a gene: 10. Germline-derived CDR1 and CDR2 are SGHAT and FQNNGV. CDR3 DNA: TGTGCCAGCAGCTCCAGGACTAGAGCCTTTAATGAGCAGTTCTTC. Translated: CASSSRTRAFNEQFF.

The genes are TRBV7-3 and TRBJ1-4; D remains unclear. This CDR3 comprises 13 residues. Germline CDR1 is SGHTA and CDR2 is FQGTGA. This CDR3 is CVGLGATNEKLFF. In nucleotides, the CDR3 is TGTGTCGGCCTGGGAGCAACTAATGAAAAACTGTTTTTT.

There are a few counts of this clonotype. The rearrangement links TRBV5-1 to TRBJ2-1; D uncertain. Trimming left V 0 bases short and J 3 bases short, with 7 bases between. This CDR3 contains 14 residues. In germline, CDR1 is SGHRS, CDR2 YFSETQ. CDR3 bases: TGCGCCAGCAGCTTGGGGCTAGACTACAATGAGCAGTTCTTC. It codes for CASSLGLDYNEQFF.

This clonotype was detected a few times. CDR3: CASSPKRGGSTKGYTF. CDR3 in DNA: TGTGCCAGCTCGCCCAAGCGGGGGGGCAGCACGAAGGGCTACACCTTC. This chain uses TRBV18 with TRBJ1-2, with D perhaps TRBD1 (6 bases). V dropped 6 bases and J dropped 8 bases, with 25 bases sitting between them. Per germline, CDR1 KGHSH and CDR2 LQKENI. This CDR3 contains 16 residues.

As to this clonotype: One end of the junction does not line up with germline, which may come from a read error. The chain joins TRBV18 to TRBJ1-6; 8 bases fit TRBD1. CDR1 KGHSH and CDR2 LQKENI come from the germline V gene. The CDR3 is 16 residues long. The CDR3 DNA reads as TGTGCCGGCTCACCCGGACAGGGTTTCAGGAATTCACCCCTCCACTTT. It codes for CAGSPGQGFRNSPLHF.